These T cell receptor beta chains were read from a single sample in a study of early T cells in non-severe SARS-CoV-2 infection. TCRdb passed the 5' RACE reads through MiXCR, listing each CDR3 protein once. The sample includes about 130,000 distinct CDR3 sequences, 14% to 15% of them seen just once. The sequencing input was whole blood. The receptors shown here come from an adult who was a healthcare worker with PCR-confirmed SARS-CoV-2 infection or an uninfected control (not recorded which). The CDR3 runs from the conserved cysteine through the conserved F or W. A D gene is named only where the DNA matches it firmly. Clone size is shown for a subset of rows, as once, few, many or a class of expanded clone.

D gene	J gene	V gene	clone size	CDR3 DNA	CDR3 protein
NA	TRBJ2-1	TRBV7-9	NA	TGTGCCAGCAGCTTACTGGAGTCCTACAATGAGCAGTTCTTC	CASSLLESYNEQFF
NA	TRBJ2-1	TRBV5-1	few	TGCGCCAGCAGCTTGGGGCTAGCGCCTGAGCAGTTCTTC	CASSLGLAPEQFF
NA	TRBJ1-2	TRBV20-1	NA	TGCAGTGCAGGGGGTGAATTGTATGGCTACACCTTC	CSAGGELYGYTF
NA	TRBJ1-2	TRBV6-1	NA	TGTGCCAGCAGTCAGAGGACCGATTATGGCTACACCTTC	CASSQRTDYGYTF
NA	TRBJ1-1	TRBV29-1	NA	TGCAGCGTTGCGGGACTGCTGAACACTGAAGCTTTCTTT	CSVAGLLNTEAFF
NA	TRBJ1-1	TRBV3-2	NA	TGTGCCAGCAGCCAAGATCCTTACACTGAAGCTTTCTTT	CASSQDPYTEAFF
TRBD2	TRBJ2-7	TRBV4-1	NA	TGCGCCAGCAGCCAATTCGGGGGGGGCGAGCAGTACTTC	CASSQFGGGEQYF
NA	TRBJ2-1	TRBV7-8	few	TGTGCCAGCAGCTTAGGAAGGGCATTTCAAAATGAGCAGTTCTTC	CASSLGRAFQNEQFF
NA	TRBJ1-1	TRBV7-8	few	TGTGCCAGCAGCTTAGTTTCCCCAGGGAACACTGAAGCTTTCTTT	CASSLVSPGNTEAFF
TRBD2	TRBJ2-3	TRBV10-3	NA	TGTGCCATCAGTGAAGGGACTAGCGGGGGGACAGGCGGAGATACGCAGTATTTT	CAISEGTSGGTGGDTQYF
TRBD1	TRBJ2-4	TRBV19	few	TGTGCCAGTAGAGGCCAGGGGGTACACATTCAGTACTTC	CASRGQGVHIQYF
NA	TRBJ2-2	TRBV6-6	many	TGTGCCAGCAGTATGAGGACTACCCCAAACACCGGGGAGCTGTTTTTT	CASSMRTTPNTGELFF
NA	TRBJ2-7	TRBV15	NA	TGTGCCACCAGCAGAGAGGCGGGCGAGCAGTACTTC	CATSREAGEQYF
NA	TRBJ2-7	TRBV7-8	few	TGTGCCAGCAGCTCCGCCCCTACTAAATGGGGGACCTACGAGCAGTACTTC	CASSSAPTKWGTYEQYF
TRBD1	TRBJ1-6	TRBV2	NA	TGTGCCACCCGGGACAGCCTACCCAATTCACCCCTCCACTTT	CATRDSLPNSPLHF
NA	TRBJ2-5	TRBV5-1	many	TGCGCCAGCAGCTTGGAGGCGGAGACCCAGTACTTC	CASSLEAETQYF
NA	TRBJ1-1	TRBV27	many	TGTGCCAGCAGTTTCCTTGGACAGCTTGAAGCTTTCTTT	CASSFLGQLEAFF
NA	TRBJ2-1	TRBV12-3/TRBV12-4	few	TGTGCCAGCAGTTTCGGGAATGAGCAGTTCTTC	CASSFGNEQFF
TRBD1	TRBJ2-7	TRBV5-1	NA	TGCGCCAGCAGCGCCGGACAGGGAGGTACCAACGAGCAGTACTTC	CASSAGQGGTNEQYF
TRBD2	TRBJ2-2	TRBV20-1	few	TGCAGTGCTAGAGATCCTCAGCGGGGGGCCGGGGAGCTGTTTTTT	CSARDPQRGAGELFF
NA	TRBJ2-1	TRBV4-1	few	TGCGCCAGCAGACATTACAATGAGCAGTTCTTC	CASRHYNEQFF
NA	TRBJ2-5	TRBV29-1	few	TGCAGCGTTGAGTTAAACGGGGCTCAAGAGACCCAGTACTTC	CSVELNGAQETQYF
TRBD1	TRBJ2-5	TRBV2	NA	TGTGCCAGCAGTGAATTACAGGGGGCCAAGACCCAGTACTTC	CASSELQGAKTQYF
NA	TRBJ2-5	TRBV12-3/TRBV12-4	NA	TGTGCCAGCAGTCCTCCGGCCCGACAAGAGACCCAGTACTTC	CASSPPARQETQYF
NA	TRBJ1-1	TRBV12-3/TRBV12-4	NA	TGTGCCAGCAGTTTGGGGCACTCGAACACTGAAGCTTTCTTT	CASSLGHSNTEAFF
NA	TRBJ2-7	TRBV12-3/TRBV12-4	few	TGTGCCAGCAGTTCGACTAGCTCCTACGAGCAGTACTTC	CASSSTSSYEQYF
NA	TRBJ1-4	TRBV30	few	TGTGCCTGGAGCCAGAGGGGCGCCGGGGAAAAACTGTTTTTT	CAWSQRGAGEKLFF
TRBD2	TRBJ2-1	TRBV20-1	many	TGCAGTGCTAGAGGATACGTGTCCAAGCGGGGTTCCTACAATGAGCAGTTCTTC	CSARGYVSKRGSYNEQFF
NA	TRBJ2-3	TRBV5-6	few	TGTGCCAGCAGCTTGGACCCAGGGTGGGGCACAGATACGCAGTATTTT	CASSLDPGWGTDTQYF
TRBD2	TRBJ2-7	TRBV7-9	few	TGTGCCAGCAGCTCCTCGTTGCGGGGGATAACCTACGAGCAGTACTTC	CASSSSLRGITYEQYF
TRBD1	TRBJ1-1	TRBV4-1	NA	TGCGCCAGCAGCCACAACAGGGGGCTGGGCACTGAAGCTTTCTTT	CASSHNRGLGTEAFF
NA	TRBJ2-7	TRBV19	few	TGTGCCAGTAGTAGGACCAGGGGCTACGAGCAGTACTTC	CASSRTRGYEQYF
NA	TRBJ2-1	TRBV4-1	NA	TGCGCCAGCAGCCAAGTTACAGTCGTACGCGAGCAGTTCTTC	CASSQVTVVREQFF
NA	TRBJ2-1	TRBV14	NA	TGTGCCAGCAGTCCCGTGCCCAATGAGCAGTTCTTC	CASSPVPNEQFF
NA	TRBJ2-7	TRBV12-3/TRBV12-4	NA	TGTGCCAGCAGTGGGGGGGGCAGGGCCTCCTACGAGCAGTACTTC	CASSGGGRASYEQYF
TRBD2	TRBJ2-1	TRBV4-1	few	TGCGCCAGCAGCCATCCTCCGCCAGCGGGGGGTTCTGAGCAGTTCTTC	CASSHPPPAGGSEQFF
TRBD1	TRBJ2-7	TRBV5-1	few	TGCGCCAGCAGTCCCGGGACAGGGACGAACGAGCAGTACTTC	CASSPGTGTNEQYF
NA	TRBJ2-3	TRBV4-1	NA	TGCGCCAGCAGCCAAATTCAAACAGATACGCAGTATTTT	CASSQIQTDTQYF
TRBD2	TRBJ2-3	TRBV10-3	NA	TGTGCCATCACCCCGACTAGCGGGGGGCGGGGAGATACGCAGTATTTT	CAITPTSGGRGDTQYF
NA	TRBJ1-1	TRBV20-1	NA	TGCAGTGCGACAACTGCCGGGGACACTGAAGCTTTCTTT	CSATTAGDTEAFF
TRBD1	TRBJ2-7	TRBV12-3/TRBV12-4	few	TGTGCCAGCACCCCCTCCGTTTGGACAGGGACCACCTACGAGCAGTACTTC	CASTPSVWTGTTYEQYF
NA	TRBJ1-3	TRBV6-5	NA	TGTGCCAGCAGTTACTCGTGGGCGGGAAACACCATATATTTT	CASSYSWAGNTIYF
TRBD1	TRBJ2-1	TRBV13	NA	TGTGCCAGCATCCCCCGGGACAGGCGAATGTACAATGAGCAGTTCTTC	CASIPRDRRMYNEQFF
NA	TRBJ1-1	TRBV7-9	NA	TGTGCCAGCAGAAGTATTGGGGAAAACACTGAAGCTTTCTTT	CASRSIGENTEAFF
NA	TRBJ1-6	TRBV19	many	TGTGCCAGTAGTATAGAGGGGCGGTCCAATTCACCCCTCCACTTT	CASSIEGRSNSPLHF
NA	TRBJ2-1	TRBV6-6	few	TGTGCCAGCAGTTTTCAAAACGATGAGCAGTTCTTC	CASSFQNDEQFF
NA	TRBJ1-6	TRBV30	NA	TGTGCCTGGACCGAGACAGAAAATTCACCCCTCCACTTT	CAWTETENSPLHF
NA	TRBJ1-4	TRBV5-1	many	TGCGCCAGCAGGGTGACAGCTCCTGATGAAAAACTGTTTTTT	CASRVTAPDEKLFF
TRBD1	TRBJ2-2	TRBV12-3/TRBV12-4	many	TGTGCCAGCAGACCCTCCGGGACAGCGAACACCGGGGAGCTGTTTTTT	CASRPSGTANTGELFF
NA	TRBJ2-1	TRBV21-1	NA	TGTGCTATAAAAAACGCTCTCGATACCTTGGATGAGCAGTTCTTC	CAIKNALDTLDEQFF
NA	TRBJ1-2	TRBV7-9	NA	TGTGCCAGCAGCCGGACTTCTTTCTATGGCTACACCTTC	CASSRTSFYGYTF
NA	TRBJ2-4	TRBV10-1	NA	TGCGCCAGCAGTGAGTGTCCAGCAGTACTAGCCAAAAACATTCAGTACTTC	CASSECPAVLAKNIQYF
NA	TRBJ1-1	TRBV10-3	NA	TGTGCCATCAGTGAGTCCGGCACTGAAGCTTTCTTT	CAISESGTEAFF
TRBD1	TRBJ2-7	TRBV5-1	many	TGCGCCAGCAGCTACCGGACAGGGGGCAACGAGCAGTACTTC	CASSYRTGGNEQYF
NA	TRBJ1-1	TRBV30	NA	TGTGCCTGGGCTCAGGGGAGGACTGAAGCTTTCTTT	CAWAQGRTEAFF